This record looks at one TCR beta chain sequence and its context. The data stem from a study of lymphopenia after photon versus proton radiotherapy. Per germline, CDR1 KGHSH and CDR2 LQKENI. V lost 6 bases and J lost 7, with 19 bases in between. This CDR3 contains 16 residues. Libraries were prepared by immunoSEQ multiplex PCR; TCRdb keeps only in-frame clonotypes and omits some of them. The sample carries 50,000 to 75,000 clones, around 87% recorded once. The V call is TRBV18, the J call TRBJ1-6; D ambiguous. Sequencing was performed on peripheral blood, taken from a patient treated with photon-based radiotherapy. The TCR was taken from a man in his forties or fifties with gastric cancer. The CDR3 protein is CASSLETSAQNSPLHF. The CDR3 bases are TGTGCCAGCTCTCTTGAGACCTCGGCCCAGAATTCACCCCTCCACTTT.